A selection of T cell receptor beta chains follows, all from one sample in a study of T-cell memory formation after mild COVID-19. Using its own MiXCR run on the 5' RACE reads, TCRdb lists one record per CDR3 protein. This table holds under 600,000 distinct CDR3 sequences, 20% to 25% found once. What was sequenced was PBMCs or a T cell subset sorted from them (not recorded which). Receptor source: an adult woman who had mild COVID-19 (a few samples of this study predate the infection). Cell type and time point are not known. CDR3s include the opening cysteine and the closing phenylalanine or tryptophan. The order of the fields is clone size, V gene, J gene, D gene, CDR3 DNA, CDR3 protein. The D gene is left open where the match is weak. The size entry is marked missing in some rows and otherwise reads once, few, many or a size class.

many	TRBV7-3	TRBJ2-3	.	TGTGCCAGCAGCGCCCCTGGGACAGATACGCAGTATTTT	CASSAPGTDTQYF
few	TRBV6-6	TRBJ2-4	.	TGTGCCAGTTCCCCCGGGAAGGGGCTAGCTGGAAACATTCAGTACTTC	CASSPGKGLAGNIQYF
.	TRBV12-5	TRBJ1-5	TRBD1	TGTGCTAGTGGTTTGGGGACAGGGGAGGGGCAGCCCCAGCATTTT	CASGLGTGEGQPQHF
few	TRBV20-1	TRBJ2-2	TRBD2	TGCAGTGCTCCGGGACTAGTCACCGGGGAGCTGTTTTTT	CSAPGLVTGELFF
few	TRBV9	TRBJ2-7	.	TGTGCCAGCAGCCCCCCGACAGTTTCCTACGAGCAGTACTTC	CASSPPTVSYEQYF
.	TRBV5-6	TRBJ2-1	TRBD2	TGTGCCAGCAGCTTAGGGACTAGCGACAATGAGCAGTTCTTC	CASSLGTSDNEQFF
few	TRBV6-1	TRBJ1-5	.	TGTGCCAGCAGGCAGGCCCCTCTAGTTGATCAGCCCCAGCATTTT	CASRQAPLVDQPQHF
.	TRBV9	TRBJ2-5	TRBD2	TGTGCCAGCAGCGTAGGGGAACTAGCGCACCAAGAGACCCAGTACTTC	CASSVGELAHQETQYF
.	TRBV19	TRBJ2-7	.	TGTGCCAGTAGTCCTCGGGACATCGGTACCTACGAGCAGTACTTC	CASSPRDIGTYEQYF
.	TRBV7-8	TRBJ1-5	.	TGTGCCAGCAGCTTAGGAACAAGACGGGGTAGCAATCAGCCCCAGCATTTT	CASSLGTRRGSNQPQHF
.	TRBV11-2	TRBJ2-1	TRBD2	TGTGCCAGCAGCCACCTAGCGGGGGGGCTCAATTACAATGAGCAGTTCTTC	CASSHLAGGLNYNEQFF
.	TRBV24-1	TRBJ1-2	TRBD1	TGTGCCACCAGTGAGGGGGAAGGACAGGGCTATGGCTACACCTTC	CATSEGEGQGYGYTF
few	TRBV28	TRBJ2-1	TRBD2	TGTGCCAGCACCACACTAGCGGGGGGAGGCCCCTACAATGAGCAGTTCTTC	CASTTLAGGGPYNEQFF
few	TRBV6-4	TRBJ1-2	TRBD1	TGTGCCAGCAGCCCCACAGGGGCAGTCTATGGCTACACCTTC	CASSPTGAVYGYTF
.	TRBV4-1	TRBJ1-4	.	TGCGCCAGCAGCCAAGAAGTCGGGCTCTCTAATGAAAAACTGTTTTTT	CASSQEVGLSNEKLFF
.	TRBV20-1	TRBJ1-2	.	TGCAGTGCCACGGGAGGCTACACCTTC	CSATGGYTF
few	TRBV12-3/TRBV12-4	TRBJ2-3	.	TGTGCCAGCAGCGGACCTAACCCAGGGGATACGCAGTATTTT	CASSGPNPGDTQYF
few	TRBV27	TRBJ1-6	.	TGTGCCAGCACCCGCGACAGCTATTCACCCCTCCACTTT	CASTRDSYSPLHF
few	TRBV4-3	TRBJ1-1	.	TGCGCCAGCAGCCAACGTGAGGGCCTTGAAGCTTTCTTT	CASSQREGLEAFF
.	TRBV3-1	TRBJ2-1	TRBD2	TGTGCCAGCAGCCAAGTCTCTAGCGGGAGGGCCGGTGAGCAGTTCTTC	CASSQVSSGRAGEQFF
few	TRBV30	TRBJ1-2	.	TGTGCCTGGAGGACGGTTAACTATGGCTACACCTTC	CAWRTVNYGYTF
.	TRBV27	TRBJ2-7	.	TGTGCCAGCAGCCCCGCAGGTCCCGTCTACGAGCAGTACTTC	CASSPAGPVYEQYF
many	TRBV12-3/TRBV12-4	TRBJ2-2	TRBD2	TGTGCCAGCAGGTTTAGCGGGAGCAGCGCCGGGGAGCTGTTTTTT	CASRFSGSSAGELFF
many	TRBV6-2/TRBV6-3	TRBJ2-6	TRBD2	TGTGCCAGCAGTCAGGCTAGCGGGGGGGCCTCTGGGGCCAACGTCCTGACTTTC	CASSQASGGASGANVLTF
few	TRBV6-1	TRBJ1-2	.	TGTGCCAGCAGTGAAGAAGTCTATGGCTACACCTTC	CASSEEVYGYTF
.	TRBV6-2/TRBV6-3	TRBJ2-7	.	TGTGCCAGCAGCTCTGGTTGGGTGCAGCAGTACTTC	CASSSGWVQQYF
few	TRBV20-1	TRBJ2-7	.	TGCAGTGCTGCGGGGGCCGGTCGAACCTACGAGCAGTACTTC	CSAAGAGRTYEQYF
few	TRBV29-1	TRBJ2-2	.	TGCAGCGTTGAAATGGAGAACACCGGGGAGCTGTTTTTT	CSVEMENTGELFF
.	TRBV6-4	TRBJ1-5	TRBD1	TGTGCCAGCAGCGAAAGTAAGCTGGGACAGGGGTCCTCTTATAGCAATCAGCCCCAGCATTTT	CASSESKLGQGSSYSNQPQHF
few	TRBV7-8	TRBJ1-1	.	TGTGCCAGCAGCTTAATCCGGGGGCTGAACACTGAAGCTTTCTTT	CASSLIRGLNTEAFF
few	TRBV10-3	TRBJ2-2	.	TGTGCCAGCAGCGGCGATCAGGCCGGGGAGCTGTTTTTT	CASSGDQAGELFF
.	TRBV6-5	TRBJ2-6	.	TGTGCCTGCCGAGCGGGTTCCCACTCTGGGGCCAACGTCCTGACTTTC	CACRAGSHSGANVLTF
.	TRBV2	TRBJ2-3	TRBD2	TGTGCCAGCAGCCCCTTCCTAGCGGGGACAGATACGCAGTATTTT	CASSPFLAGTDTQYF
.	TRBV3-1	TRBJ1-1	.	TGTGCCAGCAGCCAATCACCCAACACTGAAGCTTTCTTT	CASSQSPNTEAFF
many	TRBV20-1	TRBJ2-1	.	TGCAGTGCTAGAGTAGTCACTAGCAATGAGCAGTTCTTC	CSARVVTSNEQFF
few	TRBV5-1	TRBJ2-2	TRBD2	TGCGCCAGCAGAATTGGGACTAGCGGGGCCGTAAGAGTCACCGGGGAGCTGTTTTTT	CASRIGTSGAVRVTGELFF
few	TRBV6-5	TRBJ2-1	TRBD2	TGTGCCAGCAGTTACGCGGGAGTTCTCAGCAATGAGCAGTTCTTC	CASSYAGVLSNEQFF
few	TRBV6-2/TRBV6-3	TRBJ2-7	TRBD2	TGTGCCAGCAGTGACTTGGGACTATTCTACGAGCAGTACTTC	CASSDLGLFYEQYF
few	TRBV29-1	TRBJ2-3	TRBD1	TGCAGCGTTGTAGGGGACAGAGGCACAGATACGCAGTATTTT	CSVVGDRGTDTQYF
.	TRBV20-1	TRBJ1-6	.	TGCAGTGCTAGAGATTTTGTTGACACCCACTCCTATAATTCACCCCTCCACTTT	CSARDFVDTHSYNSPLHF
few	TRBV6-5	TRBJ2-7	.	TGTGCCAGCAGTTACTCGCCAGTAGTCAGTGACGAGCAGTACTTC	CASSYSPVVSDEQYF